This T cell receptor (beta chain) stems from a study of T cells in women clearing cervical HPV infection. Overall study context: Control women cleared a single incident HPV16 infection within 12 months. Whole-study findings and limits: A classifier using richness and V gene abundances reached an AUC of roughly 0.83. CIN3+ cases had significantly higher TCR repertoire richness than controls, but evenness did not differ.

The germline V and J ends were trimmed by 4 bases and 7 bases, with 11 bases remaining between them. The germline CDR1 and CDR2 sequences are GTSNPN and SVGIG (reference sequence). This CDR3 has 13 residues. MY09/MY11 PCR detected cervical HPV DNA; dot-blot assigned genotypes. Clones were sequenced by immunoSEQ multiplex PCR, and TCRdb holds only the in-frame ones, with some missing. The sample data list tens of thousands of clones. About this clone itself: The antigen is not known. The read ends 3 residues shy of where the CDR3 ends; the end is completed using the germline J gene.

Sample: blood buffy coat. J is TRBJ1-6 and V is TRBV30, with unresolved D. The receptor was isolated from a woman aged 18-70 years with a cervical HPV16 infection that either progressed to CIN3+ or cleared (not recorded which). CDR3 in amino acids: CAWNAVGNSPLHF. CDR3 bases read: TGTGCCTGGAATGCCGTCGGGAATTCACCC.